A selection of T cell receptor beta chains follows, all from one sample in a study of graft-versus-host responses after intestinal transplantation. Antigen specificity for these receptors is unknown. Only in-frame clones appear in the TCRdb table, and some are missing; sequencing was by immunoSEQ multiplex PCR. The table has fewer than 95,000 clones, about 92% seen once. The material sequenced was unstimulated CD8+ T cells sorted from spleen or lymph node cells, taken before intestinal transplant. These receptor sequences come from a human donor who received an intestinal transplant. Both conserved end residues are part of each CDR3. The order of the fields is CDR3 protein, CDR3 DNA, J gene, D gene, clone size, V gene. D genes are given only for firm matches. A clone size is listed for some rows: how often the clone was seen (once, few, many), or a class if it is expanded.

CDR3 protein: CASSQDLRGQAGGYTF
CDR3 DNA: TGCGCCAGCAGCCAAGATCTCAGGGGGCAGGCTGGCGGCTACACCTTC
J gene: TRBJ1-2
D gene: TRBD1
clone size: NA
V gene: TRBV4-3

CDR3 protein: CASSETGGGQPQHF
CDR3 DNA: TGTGCCAGCAGTGAGACAGGGGGAGGTCAGCCCCAGCATTTT
J gene: TRBJ1-5
D gene: TRBD1
clone size: NA
V gene: TRBV27

CDR3 protein: CASSAGLAGGRNTQYF
CDR3 DNA: TGTGCCAGCAGCGCTGGACTAGCGGGGGGGAGGAATACGCAGTATTTT
J gene: TRBJ2-3
D gene: TRBD2
clone size: NA
V gene: TRBV7-9

CDR3 protein: CASSLAWRGGRYEQYF
CDR3 DNA: TGTGCCAGCAGCTTAGCATGGCGGGGGGGCCGGTACGAGCAGTACTTC
J gene: TRBJ2-7
D gene: TRBD2
clone size: NA
V gene: TRBV7-8

CDR3 protein: CAWSVKGLANEKLFF
CDR3 DNA: TGTGCCTGGAGCGTTAAGGGGTTGGCTAATGAAAAACTGTTTTTT
J gene: TRBJ1-4
D gene: NA
clone size: NA
V gene: TRBV30

CDR3 protein: CASSFGEISGRQPYEQYF
CDR3 DNA: TGCGCCAGCAGTTTCGGCGAAATTTCAGGTCGACAGCCCTACGAGCAGTACTTC
J gene: TRBJ2-7
D gene: NA
clone size: NA
V gene: TRBV23-1

CDR3 protein: CASSLGFGTGDGYTF
CDR3 DNA: TGTGCCAGCAGCTTAGGATTCGGGACAGGGGACGGCTACACCTTC
J gene: TRBJ1-2
D gene: TRBD1
clone size: NA
V gene: TRBV7-9

CDR3 protein: CAISTGDGINEKLFF
CDR3 DNA: TGTGCCATCAGTACAGGGGACGGAATTAATGAAAAACTGTTTTTT
J gene: TRBJ1-4
D gene: TRBD1
clone size: NA
V gene: TRBV10-3

CDR3 protein: CASSQDREYNEQFF
CDR3 DNA: TGCGCCAGCAGCCAAGATCGAGAGTACAATGAGCAGTTCTTC
J gene: TRBJ2-1
D gene: NA
clone size: NA
V gene: TRBV4-3

CDR3 protein: CASSYPDRGAGYTF
CDR3 DNA: TGTGCCAGCAGTTATCCCGACAGGGGGGCCGGCTACACCTTC
J gene: TRBJ1-2
D gene: TRBD1
clone size: NA
V gene: TRBV6-6

CDR3 protein: CASSLGGGGMVGYTF
CDR3 DNA: TGTGCCAGCAGCTTGGGCGGAGGGGGCATGGTCGGCTACACCTTC
J gene: TRBJ1-2
D gene: TRBD1
clone size: NA
V gene: TRBV5-6

CDR3 protein: CASSRAGQGSYNEQFF
CDR3 DNA: TGCGCCAGCAGCCGGGCGGGCCAAGGGAGTTACAATGAGCAGTTCTTC
J gene: TRBJ2-1
D gene: NA
clone size: NA
V gene: TRBV4-3

CDR3 protein: CASSLFVPGPSYEQYF
CDR3 DNA: TGTGCCAGCAGTTTATTCGTCCCGGGTCCCTCCTACGAGCAGTACTTC
J gene: TRBJ2-7
D gene: NA
clone size: NA
V gene: TRBV27

CDR3 protein: CASSDGAYTEAFF
CDR3 DNA: TGCGCCAGCAGCGATGGAGCATACACTGAAGCTTTCTTT
J gene: TRBJ1-1
D gene: NA
clone size: NA
V gene: TRBV5-1

CDR3 protein: CASSRTGEGNTEAFF
CDR3 DNA: TGTGCCAGCAGCCGGACAGGGGAAGGGAACACTGAAGCTTTCTTT
J gene: TRBJ1-1
D gene: TRBD1
clone size: NA
V gene: TRBV13

CDR3 protein: CASSLDRLAGGYYEQYF
CDR3 DNA: TGCGCCAGCAGCTTGGATCGCCTAGCGGGGGGCTACTACGAGCAGTACTTC
J gene: TRBJ2-7
D gene: TRBD2
clone size: NA
V gene: TRBV5-1

CDR3 protein: CASSTLASSYNEQFF
CDR3 DNA: TGTGCCAGCAGTACTCTAGCGTCCTCCTACAATGAGCAGTTCTTC
J gene: TRBJ2-1
D gene: NA
clone size: once
V gene: TRBV2

CDR3 protein: CASSLGQGSQPQHF
CDR3 DNA: TGTGCCAGCAGCCTCGGACAGGGGAGTCAGCCCCAGCATTTT
J gene: TRBJ1-5
D gene: TRBD1
clone size: NA
V gene: TRBV13

CDR3 protein: CASSQVRLAGGPTGELFF
CDR3 DNA: TGCGCCAGCAGCCAAGTCCGACTAGCGGGGGGGCCCACCGGGGAGCTGTTTTTT
J gene: TRBJ2-2
D gene: TRBD2
clone size: NA
V gene: TRBV4-3

CDR3 protein: CASSLGGGVETQYF
CDR3 DNA: TGCGCCAGCAGCTTGGGGGGAGGGGTCGAGACCCAGTACTTC
J gene: TRBJ2-5
D gene: TRBD2
clone size: NA
V gene: TRBV5-1

CDR3 protein: CASSHTGELRTEAFF
CDR3 DNA: TGTGCCAGCAGCCATACAGGGGAGTTGAGAACTGAAGCTTTCTTT
J gene: TRBJ1-1
D gene: TRBD1
clone size: once
V gene: TRBV14

CDR3 protein: CASSRKVGQPQHF
CDR3 DNA: TGTGCCAGCTCGAGGAAGGTAGGCCAGCCCCAGCATTTT
J gene: TRBJ1-5
D gene: NA
clone size: NA
V gene: TRBV27

CDR3 protein: CSVWGGEPENLEAFF
CDR3 DNA: TGCAGCGTATGGGGTGGGGAGCCTGAAAATCTTGAAGCTTTCTTT
J gene: TRBJ1-1
D gene: NA
clone size: NA
V gene: TRBV29-1

CDR3 protein: CASSLGPGTGELFF
CDR3 DNA: TGCGCCAGCAGTCTGGGCCCAGGCACCGGGGAGCTGTTTTTT
J gene: TRBJ2-2
D gene: NA
clone size: NA
V gene: TRBV10-1

CDR3 protein: CASSYTGSEQYF
CDR3 DNA: TGTGCCAGCAGTTACACAGGGAGCGAGCAGTACTTC
J gene: TRBJ2-7
D gene: NA
clone size: NA
V gene: TRBV6-5

CDR3 protein: CASSLDTGENVLTF
CDR3 DNA: TGTGCCAGCAGCTTAGATACAGGGGAGAACGTCCTGACTTTC
J gene: TRBJ2-6
D gene: TRBD1
clone size: NA
V gene: TRBV7-9

CDR3 protein: CASSLGVQVTDTQYF
CDR3 DNA: TGTGCCAGCAGCTTAGGCGTCCAAGTAACAGATACGCAGTATTTT
J gene: TRBJ2-3
D gene: NA
clone size: NA
V gene: TRBV7-2

CDR3 protein: CATSRALENEQYF
CDR3 DNA: TGTGCCACCAGCAGAGCACTTGAAAACGAGCAGTACTTC
J gene: TRBJ2-7
D gene: NA
clone size: NA
V gene: TRBV15

CDR3 protein: CAISEAGTSGGLSSYEQYF
CDR3 DNA: TGTGCCATCAGTGAGGCCGGGACTAGCGGGGGTCTGAGCTCCTACGAGCAGTACTTC
J gene: TRBJ2-7
D gene: TRBD2
clone size: NA
V gene: TRBV10-3